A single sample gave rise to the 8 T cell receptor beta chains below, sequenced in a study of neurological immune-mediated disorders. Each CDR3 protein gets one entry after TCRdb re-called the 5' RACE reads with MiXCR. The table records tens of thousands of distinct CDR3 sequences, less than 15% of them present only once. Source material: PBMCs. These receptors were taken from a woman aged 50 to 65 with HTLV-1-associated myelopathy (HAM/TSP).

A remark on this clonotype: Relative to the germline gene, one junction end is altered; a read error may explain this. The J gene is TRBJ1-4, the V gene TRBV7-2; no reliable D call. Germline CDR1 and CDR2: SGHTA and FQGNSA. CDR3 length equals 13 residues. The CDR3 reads CASRLDVWEKLFF. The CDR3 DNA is TGCGCCAGCAGATTAGACGTCTGGGAAAAACTGTTTTTT.

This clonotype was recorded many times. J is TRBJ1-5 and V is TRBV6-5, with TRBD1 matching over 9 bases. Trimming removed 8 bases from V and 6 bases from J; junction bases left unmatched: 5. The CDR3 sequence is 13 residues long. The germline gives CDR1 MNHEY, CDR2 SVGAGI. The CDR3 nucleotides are TGTGCCAGCGGGGGACAGGGCCGTCAGCCCCAGCATTTT. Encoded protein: CASGGQGRQPQHF.

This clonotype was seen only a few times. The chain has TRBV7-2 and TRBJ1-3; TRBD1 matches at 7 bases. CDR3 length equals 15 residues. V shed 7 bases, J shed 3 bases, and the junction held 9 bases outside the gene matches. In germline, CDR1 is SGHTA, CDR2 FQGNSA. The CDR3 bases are TGTGCCAGCAACTCTAACGACAGGGTTGGAAACACCATATATTTT. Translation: CASNSNDRVGNTIYF.

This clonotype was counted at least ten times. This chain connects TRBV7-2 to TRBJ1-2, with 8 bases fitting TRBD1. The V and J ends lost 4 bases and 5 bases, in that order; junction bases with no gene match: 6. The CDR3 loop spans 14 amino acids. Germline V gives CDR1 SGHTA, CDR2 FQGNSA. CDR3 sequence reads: CASSSPDRGYGYTF. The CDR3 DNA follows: TGTGCCAGCAGCTCCCCTGACAGGGGATATGGCTACACCTTC.

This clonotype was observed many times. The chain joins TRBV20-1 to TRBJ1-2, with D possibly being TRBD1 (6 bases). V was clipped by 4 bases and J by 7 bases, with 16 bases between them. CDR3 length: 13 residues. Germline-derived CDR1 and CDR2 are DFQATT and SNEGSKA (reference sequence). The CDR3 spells CSANTGRGVGYTF. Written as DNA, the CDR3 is TGCAGTGCTAACACAGGGAGGGGAGTTGGCTACACCTTC.

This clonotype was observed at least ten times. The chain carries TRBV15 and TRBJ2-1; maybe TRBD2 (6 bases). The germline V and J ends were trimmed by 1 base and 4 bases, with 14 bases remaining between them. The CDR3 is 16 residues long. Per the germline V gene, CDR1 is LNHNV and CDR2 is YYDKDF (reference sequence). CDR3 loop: CATSRAGGVAYNEQFF. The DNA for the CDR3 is TGTGCCACCAGCAGAGCTGGCGGGGTGGCGTACAATGAGCAGTTCTTC.

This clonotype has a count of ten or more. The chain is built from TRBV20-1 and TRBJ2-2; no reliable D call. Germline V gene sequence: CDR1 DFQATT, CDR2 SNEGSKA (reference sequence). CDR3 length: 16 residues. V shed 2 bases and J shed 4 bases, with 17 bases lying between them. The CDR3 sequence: CSARPVSPISTGELFF. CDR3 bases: TGCAGTGCTAGACCCGTATCCCCGATCTCCACCGGGGAGCTGTTTTTT.

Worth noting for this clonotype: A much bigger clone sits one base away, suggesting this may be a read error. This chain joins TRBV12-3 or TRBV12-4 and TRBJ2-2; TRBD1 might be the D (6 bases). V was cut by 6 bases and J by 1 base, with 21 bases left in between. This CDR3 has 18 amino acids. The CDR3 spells CASSLWVQGRRNTGELFF. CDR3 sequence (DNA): TGTGCCAGCAGCTTGTGGGTACAGGGTAGGAGGAACACCGGGGAGCTGTTTTTT.